The T cell receptor (beta chain) described here comes from a study of blood T cell repertoires in COVID-19. Study details: There were acute and convalescent COVID-19 samples, and they came from the United States, Italy and Spain. In each case, the material was cDNA or gDNA derived from T cells, B-cell-depleted T cells, or PBMCs.

This clone was picked up a small number of times. Source study methods: Amplification with reference gene primers provided the estimates of nucleated cell counts. Profiled with immunoSEQ multiplex PCR; TCRdb holds only in-frame clones, not every one. The V and J calls and clone size were taken over from that table, and D and trimming were inferred from the DNA. Of under 40,000 clones in the sample, around nine tenths are singletons; the top ten hold around 15%. Trimming took off 2 bases at V and 7 bases at J, with 12 bases between the two ends. The CDR3 has 13 residues. Germline CDR1 and CDR2: MRHNA and SNTAGT.

The rearrangement links TRBV6-4 to TRBJ2-7; D gene unclear. Input material: peripheral blood. The sequence was obtained from a man in his 60s with active COVID-19. CDR3 bases: TGTGCCAGCAGTGACCATGCAGGAATGGAGCAGTACTTC. Protein sequence: CASSDHAGMEQYF.